This T cell receptor beta chain was recovered during a study of long-term antiretroviral therapy in people with HIV. For the study at large: A decade or so separates the oldest specimens from the later 2015 immediate-ART recommendation.

Running of the v3.0 immunoSEQ assay took place at survey level. Repertoires were generated with immunoSEQ multiplex PCR, while TCRdb's copy carries only in-frame clones and drops some. The sample has approximately 26,000 clones; approximately 93% are singletons. Here the sequenced sample was unsorted PBMCs, taken 3.1 years after starting antiretroviral therapy. The clonotype originates from a man aged 18 to 35 with HIV.

CDR3 loop: CASSEWTSRDTGELFF. The CDR3 DNA is TGTGCCAGCAGCGAATGGACTAGCCGGGACACCGGGGAGCTGTTTTTT. The chain has TRBV11-3 and TRBJ2-2; 8 bases agree with TRBD2. Germline trimming cut 5 bases from V and 3 bases from J; bases unmatched to any gene: 8. The CDR3 is 16 amino acids. Germline CDR1 reads SGHNT; CDR2 reads YENEEA.